Detailed here is one T cell receptor (beta chain). This clone has more than one count but fewer than ten. Its specific antigen is unknown. One base away there is no much larger clone; base qualities are not given. The library relied on the immunoSEQ multiplex PCR assay. For the multiplex PCR, a mixture combining 60 forward primers for TCR Vbeta segments and 13 reverse primers for TCR Jbeta segments was used. The CDR3 region of rearranged TCR beta genes was amplified from genomic DNA by a multiplex PCR assay. On the Illumina HiSeq System, the amplified TCR beta libraries were sequenced as 87-base-pair reads. The study's own analysis went as follows. In a later analysis, approximately 74 million unique TCR beta chains were counted across the roughly 670 repertoires, and roughly 10 million of these chains were shared by at least two donors. Raw reads were error-corrected and collapsed into unique sequences with a nearest-neighbor algorithm that merged closely related sequences to remove PCR and sequencing errors. CDR3 sequences were aligned to IMGT reference sequences to assign V, D and J gene segments. For a sequence to be retained, a match of at least six nucleotides was required to both a V gene segment and a J gene segment. Rearrangements were classified as productive when the CDR3 lacked stop codons and remained in frame with V and J, and all other rearrangements were classified as non-productive. Following IMGT convention, CDR3 was defined as the stretch from the second conserved V-encoded cysteine up to the conserved J-encoded phenylalanine. The earlier analysis of a few hundred of the donors excluded sequences that lacked an unambiguous match to a single V gene segment. An earlier analysis of several hundred of the donors called V segments functional above 56.7% productive rearrangements and segregating when the between-donor standard deviation exceeded 5%. To diagnose cytomegalovirus status from the catalog of TCR beta chain sequences, a statistical classification framework was built. In a later analysis, V and J genes were assigned by comparing TCR nucleotide sequences against IMGT/GENE-DB human TR gene sequences. In a later analysis, CDR3 sequences and most-parsimonious VDJ recombination scenarios were assigned using the TCRdist pipeline. A later analysis defined each TCR beta chain by its CDR3 amino acid sequence plus V-gene family, and excluded reads lacking a unique V-gene family. As a way to deal with suspected cross-contamination and a sequencing artifact, a later analysis dropped over 550 nucleotide sequences that were highly shared and had low generation probability. A later analysis calculated a clonal expansion index for each public chain from normalized within-repertoire ranks of inferred template counts. In a later analysis, generation probabilities were computed using a VDJ recombination model fitted to out-of-frame rearrangements, and the results were checked against IGoR. Hypergeometric tests were used in a later analysis to score TCR-TCR, TCR-HLA and TCR-CMV co-occurrence, with a repertoire-size bias correction applied to the TCR pairs. To estimate false discovery rates, a later analysis permuted the HLA or CMV assignments 20 times. In a later analysis, co-occurring TCRs were grouped with DBSCAN, and TCRdist sequence similarity was added when clustering was performed within HLA-allele-positive subsets. For co-occurrence clustering, repertoires with fewer than 30,000 or more than 120,000 public chains were excluded, along with 5 or 6 repertoires with anomalous nucleotide sharing. TCRdb's version of the immuneACCESS table is confined to in-frame rearrangements and falls short of the full clone set. An unresolved V gene accounts for under half of the shortfall where checked; the remainder is of unknown origin. The D gene and trimming were derived from the DNA, and the V and J assignments and clone size from that table. This sample has approximately 180,000 clones in its table, and 77% of those were observed once. In total, the top ten clones hold 1.2% to 1.5% of the sample.

The sample comes from a study of cytomegalovirus exposure and HLA in healthy donors (dated by TCRdb to between 2016 and 2019). With regard to the full study: An earlier analysis of several hundred of the donors reported 276 Gb of sequence data and 90 million to 120 million unique TCR beta sequences obtained from around 170 million T cells. An early release covering approximately 600 HLA-typed donors comprised 250 to 350 gigabases of sequencing data and roughly 86 million unique TCR sequences. Among the 398 genotyped donors, more than 70% belonged to the genetic ancestry cluster associated with self-reported Caucasian donors. The study was designed to test whether signatures of past pathogen exposure could be identified by cataloging public T cell receptors. The T cell repertoires of under 700 subjects were profiled by immunosequencing and related to cytomegalovirus serostatus. Besides the first cohort of around 670 subjects, a separate validation cohort made up of over a hundred different subjects was used. The study combined high-throughput TCR immunosequencing, statistical association of individual TCRs with disease status, and machine learning to predict cytomegalovirus infection status. A later analysis re-analyzed previously published TCR beta repertoires from hundreds of donors and added high-resolution HLA genotyping to study TCR occurrence patterns. Rather than using new phenotypic data, the later analysis identified candidate immune exposures from TCR beta sequences and from how often those sequences occurred across donors. An earlier analysis of 500 to 750 of the donors applied high-throughput TCR beta sequencing to assess whether each TCR beta V gene segment acted as functional or pseudogenic. Donor age, sex, ethnicity and CMV serostatus were compiled alongside the repertoire data. Genome-wide SNP genotypes for about three fifths of the roughly 670 donors were used in a later genetic analysis, which treated that subset as a discovery cohort. All discovery cohort repertoires had been generated on a single sequencing platform. HLA typing included class I and class II loci at four-digit resolution. The number of donors typed differed by locus, with roughly 620-640 for A, B, C, DRB1 and DQB1, roughly 520 for DQA1, 600 to 610 for DPA1, and 400 to 490 for DPB1. About 5 DR-DQ haplotypes were handled as single units for association and clustering, since linkage in the cohort was strong. Across around 400 genotyped donors of the cohort, an average of approximately 240,000 unique TCR beta nucleotide sequences per donor were sequenced, and 15% to 20% of those sequences were non-productive. Paper-wide results and their limitations: A further reported finding was that TCR beta sequences accurately predicted the HLA-A and HLA-B alleles for most subjects in the first cohort. In vitro tests confirmed that a few of the cytomegalovirus-associated TCR beta chains recognize cytomegalovirus antigens. The study listed approximately 150 TCR beta chains as associated with cytomegalovirus. About 17 rarely observed V segments, including chromosome 9 orphons, were excluded from the earlier analysis of several hundred of the donors because counts were too low. The 87-base-pair reads could not distinguish some IMGT-functional V segments, including TRBV6-2 and TRBV6-3, so those segments were excluded. In both the original and validation cohorts, the classifier was reported to diagnose cytomegalovirus status with high specificity and sensitivity. Strong co-occurrence of HLA alleles, especially DR and DQ, made assigning TCR associations to individual alleles difficult. In a later analysis, HLA-associated TCR beta chains showed more clonal expansion and lower generation probabilities than non-associated chains that were equally common. According to a later analysis, parvovirus B19, influenza, CMV and Epstein-Barr virus appeared linked to several top co-occurrence clusters. According to a later analysis, most CMV-associated TCR beta chains appeared to be HLA-restricted, and the HLA associations seemed to be driven largely by CMV exposure. A later genetic analysis reported fewer N-insertions in productive TCRs among donors in an Asian-associated ancestry cluster than the roughly 620-donor mean. The authors suggested that the approach could potentially be generalized to other disease states and immunological phenotypes. Roughly uniform sequencing depth across donors was assumed in presence/absence analyses, although this assumption may not hold. An earlier analysis of 587 of the donors showed that most TCR beta V segments appeared in productive rearrangements either about 90% or about 30% of the time, which broadly matched IMGT annotations. A cluster of highly shared sequence variants was judged likely to represent a technical artifact of the sequencing pipeline. An association between a missense DCLRE1C variant and V-gene and J-gene trimming of TCR beta chains was found in a later genetic analysis and replicated in an independent cohort. A later analysis associated about 17,000 TCR beta sequences with specific HLA alleles at a false discovery rate of 0.05. Most TCR sequences were seen in very few donors, while some public TCRs were found in many individuals. Linkage disequilibrium might explain the correlated functional status among segregating V segments, but an unknown experimental factor could not be ruled out. Immune exposure information for the cohort was limited to CMV serostatus. Because some donors lacked HLA typing at each locus, the association tests relied only on the typed subset. The cohort was sequenced for TCR beta chains only, and without alpha or paired-chain data the features that could be detected were limited. According to a later analysis, TCR association rates differed among HLA loci, with DRB1 alleles showing the most associated TCRs and HLA-C alleles showing the fewest.

For CDR1 and CDR2, the germline V gene (reference sequence) lists SSHAT and FNYEAQ. The CDR3 spans 15 residues, from the cysteine through the phenylalanine. The DNA shown is the 45-base CDR3, in frame from base 1. V is cut by 7 bases and J by 2 bases, and the space between the germline ends is 15 bases. The cohort consisted of more than 650 healthy bone marrow donors. At the time of sampling, every cohort member was nominally healthy, though immune exposures that went unrecorded were likely present. The donor tested CMV seropositive and was one of the 289 seropositive cohort members. Every donor gave a peripheral blood sample, and the peripheral blood mononuclear cells from that sample were used for TCR beta sequencing. The Qiagen DNeasy Blood Extraction Kit was used to extract genomic DNA from the blood cell samples.

The source is a woman younger than 45 in good health and CMV-seropositive. The sequence joins TRBV7-7 to TRBJ2-1; TRBD2 could be the D gene, as 5 bases match. The sample comprised PBMCs. The sequenced DNA: TGTGCCAGCACTCAAGGGAGCGGAGCCTACAATGAGCAGTTCTTC. Its protein reads: CASTQGSGAYNEQFF.